Given below is one T cell receptor beta chain in context. The study separated CD4+ cells into CD45RA+ naive and CD45RA-negative memory subsets. Profiling relied on immunoSEQ multiplex PCR, and the TCRdb table lists in-frame clones only, not all of them. The data hold approximately 1.5 million clones, with approximately 98.5% observed a single time. This sample was taken from a study of shared clonotypes between healthy human individuals. Germline loops: CDR1 KGHSH, CDR2 LQKENI. There are 18 residues in the CDR3. V was shortened by 2 bases and J by 0 bases, with 18 bases between the two germline ends. The clonotype originates from a young man in good health. The specimen sequenced was naive CD4+ T cells sorted from blood. Subset reported: CD45RA+ positively selected. J is TRBJ2-3 and V is TRBV18, with a possible D match to TRBD2 (6 bases). The CDR3 DNA follows: TGTGCCAGCTCACCATTACCCCTCGGCGGGAAGAGCACAGATACGCAGTATTTT. Translating gives CASSPLPLGGKSTDTQYF.